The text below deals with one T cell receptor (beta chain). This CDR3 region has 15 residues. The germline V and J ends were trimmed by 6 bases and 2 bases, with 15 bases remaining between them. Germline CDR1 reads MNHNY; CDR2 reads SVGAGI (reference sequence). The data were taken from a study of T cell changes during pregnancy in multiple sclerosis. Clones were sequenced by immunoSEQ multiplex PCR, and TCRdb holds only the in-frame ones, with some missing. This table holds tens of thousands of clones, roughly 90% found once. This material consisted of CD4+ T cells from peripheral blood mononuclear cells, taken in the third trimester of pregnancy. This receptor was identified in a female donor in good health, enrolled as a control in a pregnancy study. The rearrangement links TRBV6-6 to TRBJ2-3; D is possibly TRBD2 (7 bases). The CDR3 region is CASSGGGGFTDTQYF. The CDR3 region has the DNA TGTGCCAGCAGCGGCGGGGGCGGTTTCACAGATACGCAGTATTTT.